A single sample gave rise to the 10 T cell receptor beta chains below, sequenced in a study of shared clonotypes between healthy human individuals. Generated by immunoSEQ multiplex PCR, the TCRdb table keeps only in-frame clones and is missing some. The top ten clones hold around a tenth of a sample with fewer than 400,000 clones, around 67% of them seen once. The specimen was memory CD4+ T cells sorted from blood. Regarding subset: CD45RA-negative fraction. Receptors were obtained from a man younger than 45 in good health.

V and J are TRBV5-1 and TRBJ2-1; TRBD2 might be the D (5 bases). Trimming cost V 4 bases and J 3 bases, with 20 bases left between them. Germline assignment: CDR1 SGHRS and CDR2 YFSETQ. This CDR3 is built from 17 residues. The CDR3 region has the DNA TGCGCCAGCAGCCCCGTATGGGATCCGGGATACTACAATGAGCAGTTCTTC. Protein sequence: CASSPVWDPGYYNEQFF.

V usage is TRBV5-1 and J usage is TRBJ2-1; D remains unclear. This CDR3 contains 15 residues. Trimming took off 2 bases at V and 0 bases at J, with 9 bases between the two ends. Germline values: CDR1 SGHRS, CDR2 YFSETQ. The CDR3 bases are TGCGCCAGCAGCTTCCCAGGAGCCTCCTACAATGAGCAGTTCTTC. Translating it yields CASSFPGASYNEQFF.

This clone was seen ten or more times. The genes are TRBV25-1 and TRBJ1-1; D not certain. The CDR3 length is 12 residues. Trimming left V 7 bases short and J 1 base short, with 7 bases between. Germline V gene lookup returns CDR1 MGHDK and CDR2 SYGVNS. The DNA for the CDR3 is TGTGCCAGCACCGATAAGAACACTGAAGCTTTCTTT. It specifies CASTDKNTEAFF. Supplemented by reference TRBV25-1 and TRBJ1-1, the full variable domain reads EADIYQTPRYLVIGTGKKITLECSQTMGHDKMYWYQQDPGMELHLIHYSYGVNSTEKGDLSSESTVSRIRTEHFPLTLESARPSHTSQYLCASTDKNTEAFFGQGTRLTVV.

This sequence joins TRBV18 and TRBJ1-5; the D gene is possibly TRBD1 (5 bases). V lost 4 bases to trimming and J lost 1 base, with 8 bases between them. CDR3 size: 14 residues. The germline V gene encodes CDR1 KGHSH and CDR2 LQKENI. CDR3 loop: CASSLGQSNQPQHF. The CDR3 nucleotides read TGTGCCAGCTCACTAGGACAAAGCAATCAGCCCCAGCATTTT.

The V and J genes are TRBV5-1 and TRBJ2-7, with D maybe TRBD2 (6 bases). V gave up 0 bases and J gave up 4 bases, with 17 bases separating them. The CDR3 has 16 amino acids. In germline, CDR1 is SGHRS, CDR2 YFSETQ. DNA for the CDR3: TGCGCCAGCAGCTTGGCCGGACGGGCTAGCGCTTACGAGCAGTACTTC. Protein sequence: CASSLAGRASAYEQYF. Full variable domain (outside the CDR3, taken from reference TRBV5-1 and TRBJ2-7): KAGVTQTPRYLIKTRGQQVTLSCSPISGHRSVSWYQQTPGQGLQFLFEYFSETQRNKGNFPGRFSGRQFSNSRSEMNVSTLELGDSALYLCASSLAGRASAYEQYFGPGTRLTVT.

Details on this clone: This may come from a read error, since a much larger clone is one base off. This chain joins TRBV11-2 and TRBJ1-5; the D is unclear. This CDR3 is 14 amino acids long. Germline assignment: CDR1 SGHAT and CDR2 FQNNGV. The chain's CDR3 is CASSPGSRNQPQRF. The CDR3 DNA reads as TGTGCCAGCAGCCCCGGTTCACGCAATCAGCCCCAGCGTTTT.

The genes are TRBV5-4 and TRBJ2-2; the D is unclear. This CDR3 is 12 amino acids long. CDR1 SGHNT and CDR2 YYREEE come from the germline V gene (reference sequence). V was shortened by 0 bases and J by 6 bases, with 3 bases between the two germline ends. CDR3 protein: CASSLESGELFF. The CDR3 bases are TGTGCCAGCAGCTTGGAGTCCGGGGAGCTGTTTTTT.

This clone was detected a few times. This chain joins TRBV18 and TRBJ2-5, with D uncertain. V lost 2 bases, J lost 2 bases, and 12 bases lay in between. CDR1 is KGHSH, CDR2 LQKENI, per germline. The CDR3 is 15 amino acids. The CDR3 is CASSPRDARQETQYF. The CDR3 DNA sequence: TGTGCCAGCTCACCAAGAGACGCGAGACAAGAGACCCAGTACTTC.

This clone was counted between two and nine times. The rearrangement uses TRBV29-1 and TRBJ2-5, with unresolved D. In germline, CDR1 is SQVTM, CDR2 ANQGSEA. V shed 0 bases and J shed 2 bases, with 7 bases lying between them. The CDR3 has 13 amino acids. The CDR3 loop reads CSVEDPRQETQYF. The CDR3 DNA is TGCAGCGTTGAAGATCCTAGGCAAGAGACCCAGTACTTC.

V gene TRBV5-4 combines with J gene TRBJ2-5; the match to TRBD2 covers 7 bases. The length of the CDR3 is 14 residues. Germline trimming cut 7 bases from V and 1 base from J; bases unmatched to any gene: 7. Per germline, CDR1 SGHNT and CDR2 YYREEE (reference sequence). CDR3 protein: CASGAASGQETQYF. The CDR3 coding sequence is TGTGCCAGCGGGGCGGCTAGCGGCCAAGAGACCCAGTACTTC. Using reference TRBV5-4 and TRBJ2-5 for the parts outside the CDR3, the full variable domain is ETGVTQSPTHLIKTRGQQVTLRCSSQSGHNTVSWYQQALGQGPQFIFQYYREEENGRGNFPPRFSGLQFPNYSSELNVNALELDDSALYLCASGAASGQETQYFGPGTRLLVL.